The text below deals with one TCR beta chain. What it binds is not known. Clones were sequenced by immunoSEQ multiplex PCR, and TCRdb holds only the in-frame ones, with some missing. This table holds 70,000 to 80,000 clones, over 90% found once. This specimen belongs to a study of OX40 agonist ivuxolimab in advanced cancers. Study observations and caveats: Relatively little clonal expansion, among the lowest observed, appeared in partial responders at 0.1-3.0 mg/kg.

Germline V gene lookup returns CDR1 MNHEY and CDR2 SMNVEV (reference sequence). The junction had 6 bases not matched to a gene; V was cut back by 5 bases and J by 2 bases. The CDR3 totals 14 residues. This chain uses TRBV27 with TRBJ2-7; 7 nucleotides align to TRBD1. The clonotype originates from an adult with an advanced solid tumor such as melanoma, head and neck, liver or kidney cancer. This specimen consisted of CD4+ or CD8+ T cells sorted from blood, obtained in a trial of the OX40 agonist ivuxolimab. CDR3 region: CASSPDRIPYEQYF. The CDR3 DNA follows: TGTGCCAGCAGTCCGGACAGGATCCCCTACGAGCAGTACTTC.